This section outlines one T cell receptor (beta chain) sequence together with its context. The PCR contained 60 Vbeta and 13 Jbeta primers. As handled by the study authors: There were some 87 million unique TCR beta chains by a later count, and about 12 million of them were shared. The protocol was immunoSEQ multiplex PCR, while the TCRdb copy is restricted to in-frame clones and leaves out a portion. Clone size and V and J calls were adopted from that table, with D and trimming inferred from the DNA. The table records about 130,000 clones, around 63% of them present only once. This CDR3 spans 14 amino acids. Looked up from germline, CDR1 is LGHNA and CDR2 is YSLEER. Germline trimming cut 0 bases from V and 6 bases from J; bases unmatched to any gene: 1. This sample is part of a study of cytomegalovirus exposure and HLA in healthy donors.

V usage is TRBV4-3 and J usage is TRBJ2-2, with TRBD2 matching over 7 bases. The receptor's source is a human donor in good health. The sequencing sample was made of PBMCs. The CDR3 coding sequence is TGCGCCAGCAGCCAAGATCTAGCGGCCGGGGAGCTGTTTTTT. It yields the protein CASSQDLAAGELFF.